These 26 T cell receptor beta chains originate from one sample sequenced in a study of OX40 agonist ivuxolimab in advanced cancers. The data were produced by immunoSEQ multiplex PCR, yet TCRdb's version contains in-frame clones alone and is incomplete. In the table there are fewer than 80,000 clones, about 91% of which are singletons. Specimen: CD4+ or CD8+ T cells sorted from blood, collected in a trial of the OX40 agonist ivuxolimab. The receptors stem from an adult with an advanced solid tumor such as melanoma, head and neck, liver or kidney cancer.

V usage is TRBV5-4 and J usage is TRBJ2-7; D is unclear. V dropped 0 bases and J dropped 6 bases, with 7 bases sitting between them. CDR1 is SGHNT and CDR2 is YYREEE in the germline V gene (reference sequence). The CDR3 totals 12 residues. The CDR3: CASSLGLSEQYF. The CDR3 DNA sequence: TGTGCCAGCAGCTTGGGATTGTCCGAGCAGTACTTC.

The V call is TRBV7-9, the J call TRBJ2-5; 10 nucleotides align to TRBD1. CDR1 and CDR2 (germline): SEHNR, FQNEAQ (reference sequence). This CDR3 spans 15 amino acids. The V and J ends lost 4 bases and 4 bases, in that order; junction bases with no gene match: 6. The CDR3 here is CASSSLDRGGETQYF. In nucleotides, the CDR3 is TGTGCCAGCAGCTCGTTGGACAGGGGGGGAGAGACCCAGTACTTC.

The chain uses TRBV11-1 and TRBJ2-5; 12 positions agree with TRBD2. The CDR3 consists of 17 residues. After removal of 5 bases from V and 4 bases from J, the junction contained 11 bases not matched to a gene. Germline CDR1 SGHAT, CDR2 FQDESV (reference sequence). CDR3 protein: CASSPGDLAGGRETQYF. Written as DNA, the CDR3 is TGTGCCAGCAGCCCGGGGGACCTAGCGGGAGGGAGAGAGACCCAGTACTTC. Complete variable domain (other parts from reference TRBV11-1 and TRBJ2-5): EAEVAQSPRYKITEKSQAVAFWCDPISGHATLYWYRQILGQGPELLVQFQDESVVDDSQLPKDRFSAERLKGVDSTLKIQPAELGDSAMYLCASSPGDLAGGRETQYFGPGTRLLVL.

This rearrangement joins TRBV9 to TRBJ2-3, with D tentatively TRBD2 (6 bases). Germline V gene sequence: CDR1 SGDLS, CDR2 YYNGEE. The length of the CDR3 is 15 residues. The V end was cut by 1 base, the J end by 0 bases, with 9 bases between. The CDR3 loop is CASSVTGDSTDTQYF. The CDR3 DNA reads TGTGCCAGCAGCGTAACGGGAGATAGCACAGATACGCAGTATTTT. Using reference TRBV9 and TRBJ2-3 for the parts outside the CDR3, the full variable domain is DSGVTQTPKHLITATGQRVTLRCSPRSGDLSVYWYQQSLDQGLQFLIQYYNGEERAKGNILERFSAQQFPDLHSELNLSSLELGDSALYFCASSVTGDSTDTQYFGPGTRLTVL.

The genes are TRBV25-1 and TRBJ2-1; D is uncertain. Per germline, CDR1 MGHDK and CDR2 SYGVNS. V gave up 4 bases and J gave up 6 bases, with 10 bases separating them. The CDR3 covers 13 residues. CDR3 loop: CASSVPLTNEQFF. Written as DNA, the CDR3 is TGTGCCAGCAGTGTACCCTTAACCAATGAGCAGTTCTTC.

This chain joins TRBV9 and TRBJ2-1; D is uncertain. Trimming stripped 4 bases from V and 0 bases from J, with 5 bases between. CDR1 and CDR2 (germline): SGDLS, YYNGEE. The CDR3 extends over 13 amino acids. In nucleotides, the CDR3 is TGTGCCAGCAGCTCCGGCTCCTACAATGAGCAGTTCTTC. It is translated as CASSSGSYNEQFF.

The chain uses TRBV27 and TRBJ2-1; TRBD2 matches 10 bases. CDR1 is MNHEY, CDR2 SMNVEV, per germline (reference sequence). With 6 bases clipped from V and 8 bases from J, the junction kept 13 bases outside the gene matches. This CDR3 has 16 amino acids. The CDR3: CASSQYQREGPDEQFF. The CDR3 nucleotides are TGTGCCAGCAGCCAATACCAGCGGGAGGGCCCGGATGAGCAGTTCTTC.

V usage is TRBV6-1 and J usage is TRBJ2-7; D gene uncertain. CDR1 and CDR2 from the germline V gene are MNHNS and SASEGT. V was cut by 4 bases and J by 3 bases, with 1 base left in between. There are 10 residues in the CDR3. The CDR3 loop is CASSGYEQYF. The DNA for the CDR3 is TGTGCCAGCAGTGGCTACGAGCAGTACTTC.

The gene calls are TRBV12-5 and TRBJ1-5, with a weak D call TRBD1 (5 bases). The CDR3 loop spans 15 amino acids. V was trimmed by 1 base and J by 3 bases, leaving 10 bases between them. Germline assignment: CDR1 LGHNT and CDR2 FRNRAP. The CDR3 protein is CASGLGRDFNQPQHF. The DNA of the CDR3 is TGTGCTAGTGGTTTGGGAAGGGACTTCAATCAGCCCCAGCATTTT.

V usage is TRBV5-5 and J usage is TRBJ2-7; possible D gene TRBD2, 5 bases. Trimming cost V 5 bases and J 0 bases, with 6 bases left between them. This CDR3 has 12 amino acids. The V gene's germline CDR1 is SGHKS and CDR2 YYEKEE (reference sequence). CDR3 bases: TGTGCCAGCAGTCGGGGCTCCTACGAGCAGTACTTC. Its protein product is CASSRGSYEQYF.

The chain links TRBV5-4 to TRBJ1-1; D perhaps matches TRBD1 (5 bases). The CDR3 is made up of 12 amino acids. V was cut by 2 bases and J by 7 bases, with 9 bases left in between. Germline CDR1 reads SGHNT; CDR2 reads YYREEE (reference sequence). The CDR3 bases are TGTGCCAGCAGCTTACTGGGGGATGAAGCTTTCTTT. Translated, it gives CASSLLGDEAFF.

The chain carries TRBV6-6 and TRBJ1-1; a possible D gene is TRBD1 (6 bases). CDR3 size: 14 residues. Trimming pared 8 bases from V and 3 bases from J, leaving 16 bases between. Germline lookup yields CDR1 MNHNY and CDR2 SVGAGI (reference sequence). Here the CDR3 reads CASCQGFLHTEAFF. Written as DNA, the CDR3 is TGTGCCAGCTGTCAGGGGTTCTTGCACACTGAAGCTTTCTTT.

The J gene is TRBJ1-2, the V gene TRBV30, with D possibly being TRBD1 (5 bases). The V gene's germline CDR1 is GTSNPN and CDR2 SVGIG (reference sequence). CDR3 length: 13 residues. V dropped 3 bases and J dropped 0 bases, with 8 bases sitting between them. The CDR3 bases are TGTGCCTGGAGAGGACAACCTAACTATGGCTACACCTTC. Protein: CAWRGQPNYGYTF. Full variable domain (remainder filled in from reference TRBV30 and TRBJ1-2): SQTIHQWPATLVQPVGSPLSLECTVEGTSNPNLYWYRQAAGRGLQLLFYSVGIGQISSEVPQNLSASRPQDRQFILSSKKLLLSDSGFYLCAWRGQPNYGYTFGSGTRLTVV.

J is TRBJ1-5 and V is TRBV27; unclear D gene. Germline V gene data show CDR1 as MNHEY and CDR2 as SMNVEV (reference sequence). CDR3 length: 13 residues. The germline V and J ends were trimmed by 2 bases and 6 bases, with 8 bases remaining between them. For the CDR3, the DNA is TGTGCCAGCAGTTTAACTCCGGGTCAGCCCCAGCATTTT. It is translated as CASSLTPGQPQHF.

The chain combines TRBV27 with TRBJ2-7; tentatively, D is TRBD2 (6 bases). V lost 3 bases and J 2 bases, leaving 14 bases between the germline ends. Per the germline V gene, CDR1 is MNHEY and CDR2 is SMNVEV (reference sequence). The CDR3 has 15 residues. CDR3 nucleotides: TGTGCCAGCAGTTTGGGGGTCGGGGGAGCCTACGAGCAGTACTTC. This translates into CASSLGVGGAYEQYF.

This chain joins TRBV6-4 and TRBJ2-1; 11 bases are shared with TRBD2. V lost 4 bases to trimming and J lost 9 bases; unmatched junction nucleotides: 11. There are 16 residues in the CDR3. Looked up from germline, CDR1 is MRHNA and CDR2 is SNTAGT. The CDR3 is CASSAGSLAGVCEQFF. DNA of the CDR3: TGTGCCAGCAGTGCGGGCTCACTAGCGGGAGTGTGTGAGCAGTTCTTC.

The chain recombines TRBV28 with TRBJ1-4; D unclear. V was shortened by 3 bases and J by 0 bases, with 14 bases between the two germline ends. The CDR3 spans 17 residues. Germline CDR1 and CDR2: MDHEN and SYDVKM. The CDR3 loop reads CASSFRESDATNEKLFF. In DNA, the CDR3 is TGTGCCAGCAGTTTTCGGGAGTCAGATGCAACTAATGAAAAACTGTTTTTT.

The chain is built from TRBV4-1 and TRBJ2-6; 10 nucleotides agree with TRBD2. Per the germline V gene, CDR1 is MGHRA and CDR2 is YSYEKL. The CDR3 totals 19 residues. With V trimmed by 2 bases and J by 0 bases, 7 bases remained unmatched. DNA of the CDR3: TGCGCCAGCAGCCAACAGGGACTAGCGCTAGGCTCTGGGGCCAACGTCCTGACTTTC. It encodes CASSQQGLALGSGANVLTF.

This rearrangement joins TRBV27 to TRBJ2-7; D not certain. Germline V CDR1 and CDR2: MNHEY, SMNVEV (reference sequence). The CDR3 spans 14 residues. The V and J ends lost 5 bases and 0 bases respectively, with 11 bases between them. Written as DNA, the CDR3 is TGTGCCAGCAGTAACACACCTAGCTCCTACGAGCAGTACTTC. As protein: CASSNTPSSYEQYF.

The genes are TRBV21-1 and TRBJ2-1. TRBV21-1 counts as a pseudogene. CDR3 length: 12 residues. CDR3 in amino acids: CASSKGGDEQFF. The CDR3 coding sequence is TGTGCCAGCAGCAAAGGAGGGGATGAGCAGTTCTTC.

The chain uses TRBV11-2 and TRBJ2-3, with 9 positions matching TRBD1. Germline trimming cut 5 bases from V and 6 bases from J; bases unmatched to any gene: 6. This CDR3 comprises 14 residues. Germline V lookup: CDR1 SGHAT, CDR2 FQNNGV. The CDR3: CASSPGTGMDTQYF. CDR3 bases: TGTGCCAGCAGCCCCGGGACAGGGATGGATACGCAGTATTTT. Supplemented by reference TRBV11-2 and TRBJ2-3, the full variable domain reads EAGVAQSPRYKIIEKRQSVAFWCNPISGHATLYWYQQILGQGPKLLIQFQNNGVVDDSQLPKDRFSAERLKGVDSTLKIQPAKLEDSAVYLCASSPGTGMDTQYFGPGTRLTVL.

The rearrangement uses TRBV6-5 and TRBJ2-3; 9 bases fit TRBD2. The CDR3 runs 16 residues. V trimming: 2 bases; J trimming: 6 bases; junction bases outside the gene matches: 9. The V gene's germline CDR1 is MNHEY and CDR2 SVGAGI. The CDR3 coding sequence is TGTGCCAGCAGTTACGGGCTAGCGGGACTAGAGGATACGCAGTATTTT. Translating gives CASSYGLAGLEDTQYF.

V gene TRBV28 combines with J gene TRBJ2-3; 7 positions match TRBD2. The V segment lost 6 bases and the J segment 4 bases; nucleotides outside the gene matches: 10. This CDR3 has 15 residues. Per the germline V gene, CDR1 is MDHEN and CDR2 is SYDVKM. In DNA, the CDR3 is TGTGCCAGCAGGAACGCGGGAGAGATGGCAGATACGCAGTATTTT. The encoded protein is CASRNAGEMADTQYF. The variable domain in full, completed from reference TRBV28 and TRBJ2-3, reads DVKVTQSSRYLVKRTGEKVFLECVQDMDHENMFWYRQDPGLGLRLIYFSYDVKMKEKGDIPEGYSVSREKKERFSLILESASTNQTSMYLCASRNAGEMADTQYFGPGTRLTVL.

The genes are TRBV11-1 and TRBJ2-5, with a tentative D call TRBD1 (6 bases). Germline CDR1 reads SGHAT; CDR2 reads FQDESV (reference sequence). This CDR3 comprises 17 residues. V lost 0 bases to trimming and J lost 1 base, with 15 bases between them. The CDR3 loop is CASSLAPGTLSQETQYF. DNA of the CDR3: TGTGCCAGCAGCTTAGCTCCAGGGACACTCTCCCAAGAGACCCAGTACTTC.

The chain links TRBV14 to TRBJ2-1, with D hard to call. Germline loops: CDR1 SGHDN, CDR2 FVKESK. V lost 5 bases and J 6 bases, leaving 17 bases between the germline ends. The CDR3 extends over 15 amino acids. CDR3 region: CASSEVAVIPNEQFF. The CDR3 nucleotides read TGTGCCAGCAGCGAGGTAGCAGTTATCCCCAATGAGCAGTTCTTC.

This clone was observed a few times. The junction and the germline gene differ at one end; a read error may be behind it. The chain employs TRBV2 and TRBJ2-1, with D perhaps TRBD1 (6 bases). Germline assignment: CDR1 SNHLY and CDR2 FYNNEI. The CDR3 length is 19 residues. CDR3 in amino acids: CASSETDLRDIASSNEQFF. In DNA, the CDR3 is TGTGCCAGCAGTGAAACAGATCTAAGGGACATTGCATCCTCCAATGAGCAGTTCTTC.